The next 3 T cell receptor beta chains were all read from a single sample in a study of T cell repertoires in cytomegalovirus infection. Using its own MiXCR run on the reads, TCRdb lists one record per CDR3 protein. Of about 900,000 distinct CDR3 sequences in the sample, about a third are singletons; the top ten hold roughly 13%. These receptors' targets are unknown. This specimen was cultured CD8+ T cells from PBMCs, taken from culture after CMV antigen stimulation. The receptors come from a human donor in good health (CMV status not recorded). Some clones in this sample may be carry-over from other donors' samples.

In the case of this clonotype: An end of the junction differs from the germline gene, which may be a read error. The chain links TRBV27 to TRBJ2-7; D may be TRBD2 (7 bases). CDR3 size: 16 residues. The germline V gene encodes CDR1 MNHEY and CDR2 SMNVEV (reference sequence). For the CDR3, the DNA is TGTGCCTGCAGTCCATCGTCGGGGGGCTTCACCCACGAGCAGTACTTC. It encodes CACSPSSGGFTHEQYF.

This clonotype occurred many times. This chain joins TRBV7-3 and TRBJ2-3; 9 bases match TRBD2. Germline values: CDR1 SGHTA, CDR2 FQGTGA. With 5 bases clipped from V and 5 bases from J, the junction kept 11 bases outside the gene matches. CDR3 length equals 16 residues. CDR3 sequence: CASSPQGGGGEDTQYF. The DNA for the CDR3 is TGTGCCAGCAGCCCCCAGGGCGGGGGGGGCGAAGATACGCAGTATTTT.

This clonotype occurred a few times. V usage is TRBV7-8 and J usage is TRBJ2-1, with D perhaps matching TRBD1 (6 bases). V shed 5 bases and J shed 0 bases, with 8 bases lying between them. The CDR3 covers 14 residues. Germline loops: CDR1 SGHVS, CDR2 FQNEAQ. CDR3 coding DNA: TGTGCCAGCAGCCGGACAGTCTCCTACAATGAGCAGTTCTTC. This sequence encodes CASSRTVSYNEQFF.